Each of the 24 T cell receptor beta chains below was sequenced from the same sample in a study of response to subunit inactivated influenza vaccine. TCRdb ran MiXCR on the RT-PCR reads and lists one entry per CDR3 protein. The repertoire holds more than 450,000 distinct CDR3 sequences, around 11% seen once, with approximately 9.9% in the top ten. This sample also appeared in a second study, on T cells expressing NK-cell markers. That source reports: 5'RACE template switching with UMIs generated TCR beta cDNA.

This material consisted of PBMCs from blood, taken on the day of vaccination. These receptors were taken from a man in his fifties or sixties who received an inactivated influenza vaccine.

The gene calls are TRBV5-4 and TRBJ2-7; D not resolved. Germline V CDR1 and CDR2: SGHNT, YYREEE (reference sequence). CDR3 size: 14 residues. Trimming pared 5 bases from V and 2 bases from J, leaving 14 bases between. The CDR3 bases are TGTGCCAGCAGTCGGACCCAAGGCGCCTACGAGCAGTACTTC. Encoded protein: CASSRTQGAYEQYF.

In this sample, this clonotype turned up a few times. V usage is TRBV2 and J usage is TRBJ1-5; no clear D gene. Germline V gene lookup returns CDR1 SNHLY and CDR2 FYNNEI. The CDR3 is made up of 15 amino acids. V was shortened by 5 bases and J by 7 bases, with 18 bases between the two germline ends. The CDR3, as DNA: TGTGCCAGCAGTTCTCAGTCCCACGAGGGACAGCCCCAGCATTTT. Residues: CASSSQSHEGQPQHF.

The chain couples TRBV28 to TRBJ2-4; D unclear. The CDR3 has 19 amino acids. The germline V and J ends were trimmed by 7 bases and 0 bases, with 25 bases remaining between them. Germline values: CDR1 MDHEN, CDR2 SYDVKM. The CDR3 nucleotides read TGTGCCAGCACCCCCAGCATCCCCACAAAGACCGTAGCCAAAAACATTCAGTACTTC. This codes for CASTPSIPTKTVAKNIQYF.

In this sample, this clonotype turned up a few times. This chain joins TRBV12-3 or TRBV12-4 and TRBJ2-1; 11 positions match TRBD2. The CDR3 sequence is 17 residues long. With V trimmed by 5 bases and J by 3 bases, 9 bases remained unmatched. This CDR3 reads CASSLHSGGAIYNEQFF. In DNA, the CDR3 is TGTGCCAGCAGTCTCCATAGCGGGGGGGCCATCTACAATGAGCAGTTCTTC.

This clonotype was detected many times. The chain joins TRBV30 to TRBJ1-5; D gene uncertain. V was cut by 0 bases and J by 0 bases, with 9 bases left in between. The V gene's germline CDR1 is GTSNPN and CDR2 SVGIG (reference sequence). CDR3 size: 15 residues. The CDR3 DNA is TGTGCCTGGAGTGTACGGGGATATAGCAATCAGCCCCAGCATTTT. Its protein is CAWSVRGYSNQPQHF.

This clonotype has just a few counts. V is TRBV24-1 and J is TRBJ2-2; no reliable D call. Germline assignment: CDR1 KGHDR and CDR2 SFDVKD. The V and J ends lost 9 bases and 2 bases respectively, with 3 bases between them. The length of the CDR3 is 11 residues. CDR3: CATSNTGELFF. The DNA for the CDR3 is TGTGCCACCTCTAACACCGGGGAGCTGTTTTTT.

This clonotype was seen a handful of times. The chain is built from TRBV2 and TRBJ2-7; maybe TRBD2 (6 bases). There are 15 residues in the CDR3. V was trimmed by 4 bases and J by 2 bases, leaving 15 bases between them. The germline V gene has CDR1 SNHLY and CDR2 FYNNEI. CDR3 region: CASSGLGGKAYEQYF. The CDR3 region has the DNA TGTGCCAGCAGTGGCCTGGGAGGAAAAGCCTACGAGCAGTACTTC.

This sequence joins TRBV12-3 or TRBV12-4 and TRBJ1-2; no clear D. Between the trimmed V and J ends, which lost 4 bases and 8 bases, there was a span of 14 bases. The CDR3 has 13 residues. This CDR3 is CASSSPRAGGYTF. Written as DNA, the CDR3 is TGTGCCAGCAGTTCCCCCCGGGCGGGAGGCTACACCTTC.

The chain carries TRBV5-1 and TRBJ2-7, with D perhaps TRBD1 (5 bases). V was pared by 0 bases and J by 6 bases, with 10 bases between. This CDR3 is built from 13 residues. Looked up from germline, CDR1 is SGHRS and CDR2 is YFSETQ. CDR3 sequence reads: CASSLEGESEQYF. Written as DNA, the CDR3 is TGCGCCAGCAGCTTGGAAGGGGAAAGCGAGCAGTACTTC.

The gene calls are TRBV12-3 or TRBV12-4 and TRBJ2-1; D is perhaps TRBD2 (6 bases). This CDR3 is 15 amino acids long. Trimming cost V 7 bases and J 4 bases, with 17 bases left between them. The CDR3 nucleotides are TGTGCCAGCAACGGCGGGGCCGGGGCGTACAATGAGCAGTTCTTC. Translation: CASNGGAGAYNEQFF.

The rearrangement uses TRBV11-2 and TRBJ2-5; the D is unclear. Trimming removed 2 bases at V and 7 bases at J, with 8 bases between. This CDR3 region has 12 residues. Germline CDR1 reads SGHAT; CDR2 reads FQNNGV. Here the CDR3 DNA reads TGTGCCAGCAGCTTATGGGAAGGGACCCAGTACTTC. Protein sequence: CASSLWEGTQYF.

This sequence joins TRBV24-1 and TRBJ2-3; D unresolved. CDR1 is KGHDR, CDR2 SFDVKD, per germline. V lost 8 bases, J lost 5 bases, and 7 bases lay in between. This CDR3 has 11 residues. The CDR3, as DNA: TGTGCCACCAAGCCAGGAGATACGCAGTATTTT. Residues: CATKPGDTQYF.

This chain uses TRBV29-1 with TRBJ1-4; D possibly corresponds to TRBD1 (6 bases). From germline, CDR1 is SQVTM and CDR2 ANQGSEA. Trimming shortened V by 5 bases and J by 6 bases, and 13 bases separated the two germline ends. The CDR3 has 13 amino acids. The CDR3 nucleotides are TGCAGCGTTCGCAACAGGGTGGATGAAAAACTGTTTTTT. This encodes CSVRNRVDEKLFF.

This sequence joins TRBV12-3 or TRBV12-4 and TRBJ1-2; D perhaps matches TRBD1 (6 bases). This CDR3 is built from 13 residues. V lost 4 bases and J lost 4, with 10 bases in between. CDR3 amino acids: CASSWDISYGYTF. CDR3 nucleotide sequence: TGTGCCAGCAGTTGGGACATTTCCTATGGCTACACCTTC.

The chain uses TRBV5-1 and TRBJ2-5, with a tentative D call TRBD1 (6 bases). Trimming stripped 5 bases from V and 2 bases from J, with 10 bases between. The germline V gene encodes CDR1 SGHRS and CDR2 YFSETQ. CDR3 length: 13 amino acids. The CDR3 DNA sequence: TGCGCCAGCAGAGATGGGACACAAGAGACCCAGTACTTC. Translation gives CASRDGTQETQYF.

This clonotype has more than one count but fewer than ten. The chain uses TRBV12-3 or TRBV12-4 and TRBJ1-1, with a weak D call TRBD1 (5 bases). CDR3 length: 15 amino acids. Trimming shortened V by 3 bases and J by 2 bases, and 13 bases separated the two germline ends. This CDR3 reads CASSFAGGINTEAFF. DNA of the CDR3: TGTGCCAGCAGTTTCGCTGGGGGGATTAACACTGAAGCTTTCTTT.

The table lists this clonotype with many counts. The chain joins TRBV3-1 to TRBJ2-7; D not resolved. This CDR3 region has 12 residues. Germline V gene data show CDR1 as LGHDT and CDR2 as YNNKEL (reference sequence). The V end was cut by 1 base, the J end by 3 bases, with 4 bases between. DNA for the CDR3: TGTGCCAGCAGCCAAGGGATCTACGAGCAGTACTTC. Its protein product is CASSQGIYEQYF.

Only a few counts were recorded for this clonotype. The chain recombines TRBV9 with TRBJ2-3; D is possibly TRBD1 or TRBD2 (5 bases each). Trimming left V 4 bases short and J 5 bases short, with 11 bases between. The CDR3 has 13 residues. Germline values: CDR1 SGDLS, CDR2 YYNGEE. The CDR3 DNA is TGTGCCAGCAGCTCTGGGACGCTAGATACGCAGTATTTT. This gives the protein CASSSGTLDTQYF.

The chain links TRBV7-2 to TRBJ2-4; TRBD2 aligns across 12 bases. Looked up from germline, CDR1 is SGHTA and CDR2 is FQGNSA. The CDR3 runs to 17 residues. V shed 2 bases and J 7 bases; nucleotides not matched to a gene: 9. The DNA for the CDR3 is TGTGCCAGCAGCTTATGGACTAGCGGGGCCTTCGGTAACATTCAGTACTTC. It is translated as CASSLWTSGAFGNIQYF.

This clonotype was detected only a few times. This rearrangement joins TRBV2 to TRBJ1-6, with D tentatively TRBD1 (5 bases). The CDR3 is 13 residues long. V shed 8 bases and J shed 11 bases, with 16 bases lying between them. CDR1 and CDR2 (germline): SNHLY, FYNNEI. The CDR3 sequence is CASWRGMGTPLHF. The CDR3, as DNA: TGTGCCAGCTGGCGGGGCATGGGTACACCCCTCCACTTT.

The chain employs TRBV5-1 and TRBJ2-2; D is unclear. Germline V gene sequence: CDR1 SGHRS, CDR2 YFSETQ. This CDR3 has 13 residues. Trimming shortened V by 2 bases and J by 6 bases, and 8 bases separated the two germline ends. The CDR3: CASSFLTAGELFF. CDR3 DNA sequence: TGCGCCAGCAGCTTCCTCACAGCCGGGGAGCTGTTTTTT.

The genes are TRBV6-2 or TRBV6-3 and TRBJ2-3; 7 positions match TRBD2. The J segment lost 6 bases and the V segment lost 2 bases, leaving 5 bases of the junction unmatched. This CDR3 is 14 amino acids long. In germline, CDR1 is MNHEY, CDR2 SVGEGT. CDR3 nucleotide sequence: TGTGCCAGCAGTTACGGTAGCGGGTCGGATACGCAGTATTTT. Amino acids: CASSYGSGSDTQYF.

The chain has TRBV18 and TRBJ2-1; D may be TRBD1 or TRBD2 (5 bases each). CDR3 length: 16 residues. Deletions cut 4 bases from V and 0 bases from J, with 13 bases between. Germline CDR1 reads KGHSH; CDR2 reads LQKENI. This CDR3 reads CASSQSGLASYNEQFF. CDR3 sequence (DNA): TGTGCCAGCTCACAATCGGGGCTCGCCTCCTACAATGAGCAGTTCTTC.

This rearrangement joins TRBV6-5 to TRBJ2-5, with 8 bases identical to TRBD2. The CDR3 is 14 residues long. Trimming removed 1 base from V and 4 bases from J; junction bases left unmatched: 2. CDR1 is MNHEY and CDR2 is SVGAGI in the germline V gene. The CDR3 DNA is TGTGCCAGCAGTTACTTGCGGGAGGCAGAGACCCAGTACTTC. This translates into CASSYLREAETQYF.